This TCR beta chain was captured by sequencing in a study of blood T cell repertoires in COVID-19. V shed 5 bases and J shed 10 bases, with 14 bases lying between them. The germline gives CDR1 SGHTA, CDR2 FQGNSA. The CDR3 is 12 residues long. Those who participated ranged in age from 18 to 89 years and resided in about two dozen US areas. TCRdb's copy holds only in-frame clones and misses some; the assay was immunoSEQ multiplex PCR. Here the sample spans approximately 260,000 clones, approximately 81% being singletons. Sequences were obtained from PBMCs or T cells enriched from blood (not recorded which). The origin of this receptor is a woman between 45 and 60 years old who had been exposed to COVID-19. This rearrangement joins TRBV7-2 to TRBJ1-1; D is unresolved. CDR3 residues: CASSPAPGGAFF. For the CDR3, the DNA is TGTGCCAGCAGCCCCGCCCCGGGTGGAGCTTTCTTT.